A single sample is the source of the 18 T cell receptor beta chains below, sequenced in a study of PD-1 blockade in mismatch repair-deficient tumors. The method was immunoSEQ multiplex PCR; TCRdb's version includes in-frame clones alone and lacks a portion of them. Of some 85,000 clones listed, approximately 80% are singletons. Sequenced here: peripheral blood, sampled 44 weeks after starting pembrolizumab. The receptors were gathered from an adult with mismatch repair-deficient cancer.

This clone was counted once. The J gene is TRBJ2-3, the V gene TRBV29-1; a weak D match, TRBD2 (5 bases). Trimming left V 7 bases short and J 3 bases short, with 17 bases between. CDR3 length: 14 residues. Germline CDR1 and CDR2: SQVTM and ANQGSEA. CDR3 sequence (DNA): TGCAGCGCCCGAGGGATCAGCGTTACAGATACGCAGTATTTT. Translation gives CSARGISVTDTQYF.

The V call is TRBV7-2, the J call TRBJ2-7; tentatively, D is TRBD1 (5 bases). The CDR3 spans 15 residues. Between the trimmed V and J ends, which lost 3 bases and 4 bases, there was a span of 16 bases. CDR1 is SGHTA and CDR2 is FQGNSA in the germline V gene. The CDR3 region has the DNA TGTGCCAGCAGCTTTAACCCCCAGGGTGTTTACGAGCAGTACTTC. Protein product: CASSFNPQGVYEQYF.

V is TRBV10-2 and J is TRBJ2-3; 8 bases align to TRBD2. CDR1 WSHSY and CDR2 SAAADI come from the germline V gene. This CDR3 spans 15 amino acids. After removal of 8 bases from V and 4 bases from J, the junction contained 11 bases not matched to a gene. The CDR3 loop is CASFFKRETPDTQYF. Written as DNA, the CDR3 is TGCGCCAGCTTTTTTAAGCGGGAGACCCCAGATACGCAGTATTTT.

The CDR3 DNA follows: TGTGCCTGGAACCAGGGTTCGGATGGCTACACCTTC. Encoded protein: CAWNQGSDGYTF. V usage is TRBV30 and J usage is TRBJ1-2, with a weak D call TRBD1 (5 bases). V lost 4 bases and J 6 bases, leaving 12 bases between the germline ends. CDR1 is GTSNPN and CDR2 is SVGIG in the germline V gene (reference sequence). The CDR3 is 12 amino acids.

There are a few counts of this clone. V usage is TRBV30 and J usage is TRBJ2-7; D is unresolved. There are 13 residues in the CDR3. V shed 3 bases and J shed 2 bases, with 11 bases lying between them. CDR1 is GTSNPN, CDR2 SVGIG, per germline (reference sequence). The CDR3 DNA sequence: TGTGCCTGGAGCGCCCTCTGGGCCTACGAGCAGTACTTC. Its translation is CAWSALWAYEQYF.

The genes are TRBV5-1 and TRBJ2-7, with 8 positions matching TRBD2. The CDR3 is made up of 18 amino acids. CDR1 is SGHRS, CDR2 YFSETQ, per germline. J gave up 1 base and V 0 bases, and 12 bases lay outside the gene matches. CDR3 residues: CASSLAPGGRKLSYEQYF. CDR3 DNA sequence: TGCGCCAGCAGCTTGGCGCCGGGAGGGCGCAAGTTGTCCTACGAGCAGTACTTC. Together with reference TRBV5-1 and TRBJ2-7, the CDR3 gives the full variable domain: KAGVTQTPRYLIKTRGQQVTLSCSPISGHRSVSWYQQTPGQGLQFLFEYFSETQRNKGNFPGRFSGRQFSNSRSEMNVSTLELGDSALYLCASSLAPGGRKLSYEQYFGPGTRLTVT.

This chain connects TRBV9 to TRBJ2-7; D may match TRBD1 or TRBD2 (6 bases each). V was shortened by 3 bases and J by 2 bases, with 15 bases between the two germline ends. The CDR3 is 15 residues long. Germline-derived CDR1 and CDR2 are SGDLS and YYNGEE. The CDR3 DNA follows: TGTGCCAGCAGCGGAGGGGGGCAGTCGCCCTACGAGCAGTACTTC. Amino acids: CASSGGGQSPYEQYF.

The rearrangement links TRBV7-2 to TRBJ2-1; TRBD2 matches 8 bases. The CDR3 totals 15 residues. Trimming removed 6 bases from V and 8 bases from J; junction bases left unmatched: 12. The germline V gene has CDR1 SGHTA and CDR2 FQGNSA. CDR3 sequence (DNA): TGTGCCAGCAGTTCGGGGGGGAGGAGAACGGATGAGCAGTTCTTC. It is translated as CASSSGGRRTDEQFF.

The chain carries TRBV5-1 and TRBJ2-7; 12 positions agree with TRBD1. The CDR3 runs 13 residues. Per the germline V gene, CDR1 is SGHRS and CDR2 is YFSETQ. J lost 6 bases, V lost 4 bases, and 2 bases had no gene match. CDR3 sequence: CASSRGQGAEQYF. Written as DNA, the CDR3 is TGCGCCAGCAGCAGGGGACAGGGGGCCGAGCAGTACTTC.

The rearrangement uses TRBV2 and TRBJ2-1; 8 bases map to TRBD2. Germline-derived CDR1 and CDR2 are SNHLY and FYNNEI. With 7 bases clipped from V and 9 bases from J, the junction kept 5 bases outside the gene matches. This CDR3 comprises 12 residues. The CDR3 reads CASNREGVEQFF. The DNA for the CDR3 is TGTGCCAGCAACCGGGAGGGGGTTGAGCAGTTCTTC.

The chain couples TRBV5-1 to TRBJ2-3, with TRBD1 matching 9 bases. Germline trimming cut 4 bases from V and 3 bases from J; bases unmatched to any gene: 9. This CDR3 contains 16 residues. Looked up from germline, CDR1 is SGHRS and CDR2 is YFSETQ. The CDR3 spells CASSVRQGVGTDTQYF. Written as DNA, the CDR3 is TGCGCCAGCAGCGTTCGACAGGGGGTTGGGACAGATACGCAGTATTTT.

The genes are TRBV6-6 and TRBJ1-5, with 9 bases identical to TRBD1. The CDR3 contains 16 residues. The V segment lost 0 bases and the J segment 6 bases; nucleotides outside the gene matches: 6. Germline V lookup: CDR1 MNHNY, CDR2 SVGAGI (reference sequence). The CDR3 region has the DNA TGTGCCAGCAGTTACTCCGGGACAGGGTTAGGTCAGCCCCAGCATTTT. It yields the protein CASSYSGTGLGQPQHF.

J is TRBJ1-3 and V is TRBV6-1; D not resolved. Germline CDR1 reads MNHNS; CDR2 reads SASEGT. The V and J ends lost 1 base and 0 bases respectively, with 7 bases between them. This CDR3 comprises 15 residues. The CDR3 sequence: CASSEGPNSGNTIYF. DNA for the CDR3: TGTGCCAGCAGTGAAGGGCCTAACTCTGGAAACACCATATATTTT.

The chain combines TRBV9 with TRBJ2-5; tentatively, D is TRBD2 (5 bases). The CDR3 contains 15 residues. V was shortened by 0 bases and J by 5 bases, with 14 bases between the two germline ends. Looked up from germline, CDR1 is SGDLS and CDR2 is YYNGEE. CDR3 residues: CASSVEWRTGETQYF. In DNA form, the CDR3 reads TGTGCCAGCAGCGTAGAGTGGAGGACCGGCGAGACCCAGTACTTC.

This clone was observed a few times. J is TRBJ2-7 and V is TRBV13; D unresolved. Germline CDR1 PRHDT, CDR2 FYEKMQ (reference sequence). This CDR3 has 14 amino acids. V lost 0 bases and J 0 bases, leaving 6 bases between the germline ends. CDR3 DNA: TGTGCCAGCAGCTTAGGGCGGAGCTCCTACGAGCAGTACTTC. It translates to CASSLGRSSYEQYF.

The chain recombines TRBV19 with TRBJ1-5, with D uncertain. V dropped 3 bases and J dropped 3 bases, with 12 bases sitting between them. There are 15 residues in the CDR3. The germline V gene encodes CDR1 LNHDA and CDR2 SQIVND (reference sequence). The CDR3 sequence: CASSIRDGNNQPQHF. CDR3 sequence (DNA): TGTGCCAGTAGTATCCGAGACGGCAACAATCAGCCCCAGCATTTT.

The chain has TRBV18 and TRBJ2-7, with D maybe TRBD1 (6 bases). From germline, CDR1 is KGHSH and CDR2 LQKENI. The CDR3 sequence is 16 residues long. The germline V and J ends were trimmed by 1 base and 0 bases, with 13 bases remaining between them. CDR3 loop: CASSPRQVGSSYEQYF. CDR3 bases: TGTGCCAGCTCACCACGACAGGTAGGAAGCTCCTACGAGCAGTACTTC. Looking up the rest from reference TRBV18 and TRBJ2-7 gives the full variable domain: NAGVMQNPRHLVRRRGQEARLRCSPMKGHSHVYWYRQLPEEGLKFMVYLQKENIIDESGMPKERFSAEFPKEGPSILRIQQVVRGDSAAYFCASSPRQVGSSYEQYFGPGTRLTVT.

This chain connects TRBV28 to TRBJ1-3; 7 bases match TRBD1. The CDR3 length is 14 residues. CDR1 is MDHEN and CDR2 is SYDVKM in the germline V gene. The V gene end was trimmed by 5 bases and the J gene end by 3 bases; junction bases not matched to a gene: 4. The CDR3 protein is CASSPGTVGNTIYF. CDR3 in DNA: TGTGCCAGCAGTCCCGGGACAGTTGGAAACACCATATATTTT.